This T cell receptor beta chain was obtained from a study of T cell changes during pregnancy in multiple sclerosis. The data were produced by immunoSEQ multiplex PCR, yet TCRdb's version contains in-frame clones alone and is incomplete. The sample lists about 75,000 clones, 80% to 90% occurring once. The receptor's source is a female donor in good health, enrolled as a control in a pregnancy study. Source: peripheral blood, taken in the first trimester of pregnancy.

The DNA for the CDR3 is TGTGCCAGCAGCTTACACGGGACAGGGAATGGCTACACCTTC. It specifies CASSLHGTGNGYTF. The genes are TRBV7-9 and TRBJ1-2; 9 nucleotides match TRBD1. This CDR3 has 14 amino acids. Germline V lookup: CDR1 SEHNR, CDR2 FQNEAQ (reference sequence). V was clipped by 2 bases and J by 6 bases; unmatched bases: 4.